The 26 T cell receptor beta chains in this list originate from one sample, sequenced in a study of cytomegalovirus exposure and HLA in healthy donors. The PCR ran on 60 Vbeta and 13 Jbeta primers. TCRdb's table, derived via immunoSEQ multiplex PCR, lists solely in-frame clones and lacks some. The sample lists 130,000 or so clones; roughly 70% were seen once. Sequencing input: PBMCs. Every receptor here comes from a man aged 50 or older in good health and CMV-seropositive.

The V and J genes are TRBV28 and TRBJ2-6; D not certain. Germline values: CDR1 MDHEN, CDR2 SYDVKM. There are 16 residues in the CDR3. V lost 4 bases and J lost 0, with 10 bases in between. The CDR3 sequence: CASSSHSNSGANVLTF. As DNA, the CDR3 is TGTGCCAGCAGTTCCCACAGTAACTCTGGGGCCAACGTCCTGACTTTC.

This sequence joins TRBV2 and TRBJ2-2, with TRBD2 matching 8 bases. This CDR3 region has 16 residues. CDR1 and CDR2 (germline): SNHLY, FYNNEI. V gave up 0 bases and J gave up 8 bases; unmatched junction bases: 8. The CDR3 here is CASSEAEGLAWGELFF. The CDR3 DNA is TGTGCCAGCAGTGAAGCTGAAGGACTAGCCTGGGGGGAGCTGTTTTTT.

Regarding this clone: This same CDR3 is encoded by further DNA sequences in the sample. The rearrangement links TRBV4-1 to TRBJ2-7; a possible D gene is TRBD1 (6 bases). V shed 0 bases and J shed 2 bases, with 17 bases lying between them. The germline V gene encodes CDR1 MGHRA and CDR2 YSYEKL. The CDR3 length is 17 residues. The CDR3 sequence is CASSQEEVGDTTYEQYF. CDR3 DNA: TGCGCCAGCAGCCAAGAGGAGGTAGGGGACACAACCTACGAGCAGTACTTC.

This chain connects TRBV28 to TRBJ2-2, with 11 positions matching TRBD1. The CDR3 sequence is 17 residues long. Germline trimming cut 8 bases from V and 6 bases from J; bases unmatched to any gene: 14. Germline V gene sequence: CDR1 MDHEN, CDR2 SYDVKM. CDR3 in amino acids: CASYSYLRDRGSGELFF. The DNA of the CDR3 is TGTGCCAGCTATTCTTATCTCCGGGACAGGGGGTCCGGGGAGCTGTTTTTT.

CDR3 bases: TGTGCCAGCAGTCCTTCCGCGGGAGCCCACAATGAGCAGTTCTTC. Protein product: CASSPSAGAHNEQFF. The rearrangement uses TRBV28 and TRBJ2-1; TRBD2 agrees at 7 bases. The J segment lost 5 bases and the V segment lost 5 bases, leaving 9 bases of the junction unmatched. The CDR3 is 15 residues long. Per the germline V gene, CDR1 is MDHEN and CDR2 is SYDVKM.

The chain joins TRBV5-1 to TRBJ2-5; 14 bases are a match to TRBD2. The CDR3 spans 17 residues. CDR1 and CDR2 (germline): SGHRS, YFSETQ. J was trimmed by 5 bases and V by 1 base; bases with no gene match: 7. The CDR3 DNA reads as TGCGCCAGCAGCTTGTCGACTAGCGGGGGGGCTTTGGAGACCCAGTACTTC. This gives the protein CASSLSTSGGALETQYF.

V gene TRBV2 combines with J gene TRBJ2-2; no firm D call. The CDR3 runs 14 residues. V lost 6 bases and J lost 0, with 8 bases in between. Germline CDR1 SNHLY, CDR2 FYNNEI. CDR3 DNA sequence: TGTGCCAGCAGAAGGAGAACGAACACCGGGGAGCTGTTTTTT. Translating it yields CASRRRTNTGELFF.

This rearrangement joins TRBV29-1 to TRBJ2-7, with 9 bases aligning to TRBD2. Germline values: CDR1 SQVTM, CDR2 ANQGSEA. With 6 bases clipped from V and 7 bases from J, the junction kept 7 bases outside the gene matches. There are 12 residues in the CDR3. Written as DNA, the CDR3 is TGCAGCGTCGCTAGCGGGAAGGGGGAGCAGTACTTC. This codes for CSVASGKGEQYF.

This chain links TRBV19 with TRBJ2-5, with 7 bases aligning to TRBD2. Trimming took 1 base from V and 5 from J; bases not matched to a gene: 10. The germline gives CDR1 LNHDA, CDR2 SQIVND (reference sequence). The CDR3 runs to 16 residues. The CDR3 loop is CASSIGGLPFKETQYF. For the CDR3, the DNA is TGTGCCAGTAGTATAGGGGGACTACCATTCAAGGAGACCCAGTACTTC. Using reference TRBV19 and TRBJ2-5 for the parts outside the CDR3, the full variable domain is DGGITQSPKYLFRKEGQNVTLSCEQNLNHDAMYWYRQDPGQGLRLIYYSQIVNDFQKGDIAEGYSVSREKKESFPLTVTSAQKNPTAFYLCASSIGGLPFKETQYFGPGTRLLVL.

A few counts support this clone. The CDR3 coding sequence is TGTGCCAGTAGTGTACAGGGGAGCTCCTACAATGAGCAGTTCTTC. Translated, it gives CASSVQGSSYNEQFF. The chain uses TRBV19 and TRBJ2-1, with 7 bases matching TRBD1. Germline CDR1 and CDR2: LNHDA and SQIVND (reference sequence). The CDR3 is made up of 15 amino acids. V dropped 5 bases and J dropped 0; count of bases not matched to a gene: 4.

This rearrangement joins TRBV5-1 to TRBJ1-5; perhaps TRBD1 as D (6 bases). This CDR3 comprises 13 residues. Germline V gene sequence: CDR1 SGHRS, CDR2 YFSETQ. V was cut by 5 bases and J by 5 bases, with 11 bases left in between. CDR3 sequence: CASSYSGDQPQHF. DNA of the CDR3: TGCGCCAGCAGTTATTCAGGGGATCAGCCCCAGCATTTT.

This sequence joins TRBV14 and TRBJ1-3; no definite D call. Germline lookup yields CDR1 SGHDN and CDR2 FVKESK. The CDR3 runs 11 residues. The CDR3 DNA is TGTGTGGCGGGGTTGGTAAACACCATATATTTT. It translates to CVAGLVNTIYF.

The rearrangement links TRBV2 to TRBJ2-7; 11 bases are a match to TRBD2. From germline, CDR1 is SNHLY and CDR2 FYNNEI. V was clipped by 6 bases and J by 0 bases; unmatched bases: 7. The CDR3 loop spans 16 amino acids. Here the CDR3 DNA reads TGTGCCAGCAGGAGGACTAGCGGGCCTGCCTCCTACGAGCAGTACTTC. Its translation: CASRRTSGPASYEQYF.

This rearrangement joins TRBV29-1 to TRBJ1-2; maybe TRBD1 (5 bases). CDR1 and CDR2 (germline): SQVTM, ANQGSEA. V gave up 3 bases and J gave up 4 bases, with 9 bases separating them. CDR3 size: 12 residues. CDR3 sequence (DNA): TGCAGCGTTGAGACAGATCTCTATGGCTACACCTTC. Protein sequence: CSVETDLYGYTF.

This clone was counted a few times. The chain recombines TRBV5-1 with TRBJ1-2; 7 bases align to TRBD1. The length of the CDR3 is 15 residues. Per the germline V gene, CDR1 is SGHRS and CDR2 is YFSETQ. V shed 4 bases, J shed 2 bases, and the junction held 8 bases outside the gene matches. For the CDR3, the DNA is TGCGCCAGCAGCAGAACCGGGACAGCGAACTATGGCTACACCTTC. Its translation is CASSRTGTANYGYTF.

This clone was picked up a small number of times. V and J are TRBV4-2 and TRBJ2-3; maybe TRBD2 (7 bases). V was shortened by 4 bases and J by 3 bases, with 17 bases between the two germline ends. The CDR3 consists of 16 residues. The germline gives CDR1 LGHNA, CDR2 YNFKEQ. The CDR3, as DNA: TGTGCCAGCAGCCGCGAGGGGGGGGGCCGGACAGATACGCAGTATTTT. Residues: CASSREGGGRTDTQYF.

This clone showed up just a few times. The rearrangement joins TRBV4-1 to TRBJ2-7; D perhaps matches TRBD2 (7 bases). V dropped 1 base and J dropped 0 bases, with 22 bases sitting between them. The germline V gene encodes CDR1 MGHRA and CDR2 YSYEKL. The CDR3 covers 19 residues. CDR3 in DNA: TGCGCCAGCAGCCAAGTCCCTGGAGGAGGGGGGGCACTCTCCTACGAGCAGTACTTC. As protein: CASSQVPGGGGALSYEQYF.

The chain uses TRBV27 and TRBJ1-1; 10 positions match TRBD1. The CDR3 totals 19 residues. V lost 5 bases to trimming and J lost 6 bases; unmatched junction nucleotides: 21. Germline V gene lookup returns CDR1 MNHEY and CDR2 SMNVEV (reference sequence). This CDR3 reads CASSPLHGGTGVIWAEAFF. The CDR3 nucleotides read TGTGCCAGCAGTCCCCTACATGGCGGGACAGGGGTTATTTGGGCTGAAGCTTTCTTT.

CDR3 nucleotide sequence: TGTGCCAGCAGTTTGGCCTTCGGACAGCAGAACACTGAAGCTTTCTTT. Its protein is CASSLAFGQQNTEAFF. J is TRBJ1-1 and V is TRBV27, with D perhaps matching TRBD1 (6 bases). Germline lookup yields CDR1 MNHEY and CDR2 SMNVEV (reference sequence). V lost 3 bases, J lost 1 base, and 15 bases lay in between. This CDR3 has 16 residues.

The chain is built from TRBV27 and TRBJ1-6; D uncertain. The germline V gene has CDR1 MNHEY and CDR2 SMNVEV (reference sequence). The CDR3 loop spans 15 amino acids. Trimming removed 5 bases at V and 9 bases at J, with 17 bases between. DNA for the CDR3: TGTGCCAGCAGTCAAGTGGCGGGGTTTGGTTCACCCCTCCACTTT. Translated: CASSQVAGFGSPLHF.

This clone was seen only a few times. This chain joins TRBV4-3 and TRBJ1-2, with 9 positions matching TRBD1. CDR1 and CDR2 from the germline V gene are LGHNA and YSLEER. The CDR3 runs to 15 residues. Trimming at V came to 2 bases and at J to 5 bases, leaving 6 bases not matched to a gene. CDR3: CASSQSHRGLYGYTF. CDR3 in DNA: TGCGCCAGCAGCCAATCCCACAGGGGGCTGTATGGCTACACCTTC.

The chain recombines TRBV5-1 with TRBJ2-1, with 13 bases aligning to TRBD2. CDR3 size: 14 residues. The J segment lost 9 bases and the V segment lost 4 bases, leaving 4 bases of the junction unmatched. The germline gives CDR1 SGHRS, CDR2 YFSETQ. This chain's CDR3 is CASSPRLAGGEQFF. The CDR3 DNA follows: TGCGCCAGCAGCCCTAGACTAGCGGGGGGTGAGCAGTTCTTC.

This clone was seen many times. The chain links TRBV2 to TRBJ1-3; 7 bases align to TRBD1. Losses at the gene ends were 8 bases for V and 0 bases for J; bases not matched to a gene: 4. Looked up from germline, CDR1 is SNHLY and CDR2 is FYNNEI. The CDR3 is 14 residues long. In nucleotides, the CDR3 is TGTGCCAGCCGACAGGGATTCTCTGGAAACACCATATATTTT. Residues: CASRQGFSGNTIYF. Using reference TRBV2 and TRBJ1-3 for the parts outside the CDR3, the full variable domain is EPEVTQTPSHQVTQMGQEVILRCVPISNHLYFYWYRQILGQKVEFLVSFYNNEISEKSEIFDDQFSVERPDGSNFTLKIRSTKLEDSAMYFCASRQGFSGNTIYFGEGSWLTVV.

The chain joins TRBV5-1 to TRBJ2-3, with 8 positions matching TRBD1. V lost 2 bases to trimming and J lost 0 bases; unmatched junction nucleotides: 5. Germline lookup yields CDR1 SGHRS and CDR2 YFSETQ. The CDR3 loop spans 16 amino acids. CDR3 loop: CASSFLQGESTDTQYF. As DNA, the CDR3 is TGCGCCAGCAGCTTCCTACAGGGGGAGAGCACAGATACGCAGTATTTT.

The table lists this clone with a few counts. The chain is built from TRBV5-4 and TRBJ2-3, with no clear D. Germline V gives CDR1 SGHNT, CDR2 YYREEE (reference sequence). V lost 0 bases to trimming and J lost 4 bases, with 12 bases between them. The CDR3 is 15 residues long. CDR3 in amino acids: CASSLGGAFPDTQYF. CDR3 nucleotide sequence: TGTGCCAGCAGCTTGGGCGGAGCCTTTCCAGATACGCAGTATTTT.

The chain links TRBV6-5 to TRBJ1-1; 7 bases agree with TRBD1. J was trimmed by 8 bases and V by 5 bases; bases with no gene match: 8. This CDR3 has 13 residues. Germline V gene sequence: CDR1 MNHEY, CDR2 SVGAGI. CDR3 residues: CASSVTGRMEAFF. Here the CDR3 DNA reads TGTGCCAGCAGTGTGACAGGGCGAATGGAAGCTTTCTTT.